A selection of T cell receptor beta chains follows, all from one sample in a study of cytomegalovirus exposure and HLA in healthy donors. Sequenced by immunoSEQ multiplex PCR; TCRdb stores in-frame clones only, minus some. The sample shows some 170,000 clones, 80% of them seen only once. Specimen: PBMCs. The receptors stem from a woman in her forties or fifties in good health and CMV-seronegative. Each CDR3 is given with its conserved first and last residue. Fields, in order: D gene, clone size, V gene, J gene, CDR3 DNA, CDR3 protein. A D gene is named only where the DNA matches it firmly. Not all rows give a size; the values are once, few, many and, for expanded clones, a class.

>TRBD1|NA|TRBV5-6|TRBJ1-1
TGTGCCAGCAGCACGGACAGGGGGCGGAACACTGAAGCTTTCTTT
CASSTDRGRNTEAFF
>TRBD1|NA|TRBV18|TRBJ2-7
TGTGCCAGCTCACCACTGATCGGGACAGGGAACGAGCAGTACTTC
CASSPLIGTGNEQYF
>NA|once|TRBV4-3|TRBJ2-7
TGCGCCAGCAGCCAAGGGACTCAGACCTACGAGCAGTACTTC
CASSQGTQTYEQYF
>TRBD2|NA|TRBV10-2|TRBJ2-1
TGCGCCAGCAGTTTTCCGGGACTAGCGGCCGTAAGCTCCTACAATGAGCAGTTCTTC
CASSFPGLAAVSSYNEQFF
>NA|few|TRBV6-1|TRBJ2-7
TGTGCCAGCAGCCTCGGACTGAACTACGAGCAGTACTTC
CASSLGLNYEQYF
>TRBD2|NA|TRBV7-8|TRBJ2-7
TGTGCCAGCAGCTTAGCGGCCTTGGCGGGAGCGCGTGAGCAGTACTTC
CASSLAALAGAREQYF
>NA|NA|TRBV11-3|TRBJ2-7
TGTGCCAGCAGCCAGGGCAGGTACGAGCAGTACTTC
CASSQGRYEQYF
>TRBD1|NA|TRBV28|TRBJ1-2
TGTGCCAGCAGCCCGGACAGGGGGGACTATGGCTACACCTTC
CASSPDRGDYGYTF
>TRBD1|NA|TRBV5-1|TRBJ1-4
TGCGCCAGCAGCTACAGGGCCGACAGGGGCGGCGAAAAACTGTTTTTT
CASSYRADRGGEKLFF
>TRBD2|NA|TRBV4-3|TRBJ2-7
TGCGCCAGCAGCCAAGATCCGGGACTACACTACGAGCAGTACTTC
CASSQDPGLHYEQYF
>NA|NA|TRBV11-2|TRBJ1-2
TGTGCCAGCAGCCTGGGACACCAAACTAACTATGGCTACACCTTC
CASSLGHQTNYGYTF
>TRBD1|NA|TRBV5-5|TRBJ1-2
TGTGCCAGCAGCCTGGAAGCACAGGGGGGCTATGGCTACACCTTC
CASSLEAQGGYGYTF
>TRBD1|NA|TRBV11-2|TRBJ2-2
TGTGCCAGCAGCCCAAGGGGCGTTAGGACAGGGGTTATCGGGGAGCTGTTTTTT
CASSPRGVRTGVIGELFF
>NA|NA|TRBV27|TRBJ1-2
TGTGCCAGCAGTTTGATTACGGGTTACGGCTACACCTTC
CASSLITGYGYTF
>NA|NA|TRBV5-1|TRBJ2-2
TGCGCCAGCAGGCGAGCGACCGACACCGGGGAGCTGTTTTTT
CASRRATDTGELFF
>NA|NA|TRBV2|TRBJ2-7
TGTGCCAGCAAACCGAGCTCCTACGAGCAGTACTTC
CASKPSSYEQYF